The sequence of this T cell receptor (beta chain) was determined in a study of Graves' ophthalmopathy and Graves' hyperthyroidism. Findings of the study overall: The model's ophthalmopathy progression predictions had less than 71% sensitivity and 72% to 75% specificity. A classifier, a 13-signature model, separated ophthalmopathy from stable hyperthyroidism with about 88% sensitivity and around 80% specificity.

This clonotype was counted a few times. Its cognate antigen is unknown. Using RNA transcripts, the TCR beta CDR3 regions were amplified. RT-PCR in the first round used HTBI primers; a second-round multiplex PCR followed. TCRdb called the multiplex PCR reads again in MiXCR, with one record for every CDR3 protein. The sample carries more than 1,000,000 distinct CDR3 sequences, 35% to 45% recorded once. Trimming took off 4 bases at V and 6 bases at J, with 22 bases between the two ends. Germline-derived CDR1 and CDR2 are SEHNR and FQNEAQ (reference sequence). The CDR3 is 16 residues long. The chain is built from TRBV7-9 and TRBJ2-7; the D gene is possibly TRBD1 (6 bases). The sequenced sample was peripheral blood or thyroid tissue (not recorded which). The receptor was derived from an adult man with Graves' hyperthyroidism. In DNA, the CDR3 is TGTGCCAGCAGCTCAACAGACAGGTCGCTGATGTCCGAGCAGTACTTC. Residues: CASSSTDRSLMSEQYF. The variable domain in full, with the rest retrieved from reference TRBV7-9 and TRBJ2-7, is DTGVSQNPRHKITKRGQNVTFRCDPISEHNRLYWYRQTLGQGPEFLTYFQNEAQLEKSRLLSDRFSAERPKGSFSTLEIQRTEQGDSAMYLCASSSTDRSLMSEQYFGPGTRLTVT.